The present T cell receptor beta chain was sequenced within a study of blood T cell repertoires in COVID-19. Study at large: Samples came from the United States, Italy and Spain, spanning acute and convalescent COVID-19.

The germline V gene encodes CDR1 LGHDT and CDR2 YNNKEL (reference sequence). V was trimmed by 3 bases and J by 0 bases, leaving 9 bases between them. The CDR3 extends over 14 amino acids. The table came from immunoSEQ multiplex PCR; TCRdb's copy has only in-frame clones and leaves some out. The sample consists of roughly 250,000 clones, around 90% of them appearing once. The sequenced sample consisted of PBMCs or T cells enriched from blood (not recorded which). The sequence was obtained from a woman aged 18-29 years who had recovered from COVID-19. The chain employs TRBV3-1 (or the pseudogene TRBV3-2) and TRBJ2-7; D is ambiguous. The CDR3 bases are TGTGCCAGCAGCCATCTGGCCCGCTCCTACGAGCAGTACTTC. This codes for CASSHLARSYEQYF.